This T cell receptor beta chain was obtained from a study of shared clonotypes between healthy human individuals. Every one of the donors was a Caucasian adult that lived in Nashville, Tennessee. The authors ran the assay at deep level. Only in-frame clones appear in the TCRdb table, and some are missing; sequencing was by immunoSEQ multiplex PCR. The sample holds roughly 1,500,000 clones, 95% to 99% seen once. As regards this clone: Other DNA sequences in this specimen translate into the identical CDR3.

Looked up from germline, CDR1 is DFQATT and CDR2 is SNEGSKA (reference sequence). V lost 6 bases and J 3 bases, leaving 6 bases between the germline ends. This CDR3 contains 10 residues. Material for sequencing was naive CD4+ T cells sorted from blood. Regarding subset: CD45RA+ positively selected. The chain joins TRBV20-1 to TRBJ2-7, with a tentative D call TRBD1 (6 bases). The TCR sequence derives from a man aged 25-45 years in good health. This CDR3 reads CSARGYEQYF. CDR3 DNA sequence: TGCAGTGCCAGGGGCTACGAGCAGTACTTC.